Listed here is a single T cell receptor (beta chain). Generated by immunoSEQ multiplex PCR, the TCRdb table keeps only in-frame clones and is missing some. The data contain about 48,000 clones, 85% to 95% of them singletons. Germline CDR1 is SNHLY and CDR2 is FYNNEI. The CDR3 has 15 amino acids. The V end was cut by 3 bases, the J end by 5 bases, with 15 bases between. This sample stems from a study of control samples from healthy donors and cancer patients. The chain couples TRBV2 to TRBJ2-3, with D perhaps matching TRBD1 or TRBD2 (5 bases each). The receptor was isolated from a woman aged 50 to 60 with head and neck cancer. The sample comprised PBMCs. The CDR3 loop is CASSDAGQGEDTQYF. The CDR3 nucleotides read TGTGCCAGCAGTGATGCGGGTCAGGGAGAAGATACGCAGTATTTT.